This entry lists 17 T cell receptor beta chains sequenced from one sample in a study of shared clonotypes between healthy human individuals. Some clones are missing from TCRdb's copy, which holds only in-frame ones; the method was immunoSEQ multiplex PCR. This table holds 2.3 million or so clones, just over 90% found once. Specimen: naive CD4+ T cells from PBMCs. Specified subset: CD45RA+ positively selected. Receptor source: a man between 18 and 29 years old in good health. Some clones in this sample may be carry-over from other donors' samples.

The CDR3 spells CASSIRQGHGLETQYF. The CDR3 DNA reads as TGTGCCAGTAGTATCCGACAGGGCCACGGGTTAGAGACCCAGTACTTC. The V and J genes are TRBV19 and TRBJ2-5; 7 positions match TRBD1. V lost 3 bases to trimming and J lost 4 bases; unmatched junction nucleotides: 11. Germline assignment: CDR1 LNHDA and CDR2 SQIVND (reference sequence). The CDR3 consists of 16 residues.

The V call is TRBV6-1, the J call TRBJ2-3; D gene uncertain. CDR3 length: 15 amino acids. Trimming shortened V by 0 bases and J by 2 bases, and 9 bases separated the two germline ends. From germline, CDR1 is MNHNS and CDR2 SASEGT. The CDR3 is CASSEAAPLTDTQYF. The CDR3 region has the DNA TGTGCCAGCAGTGAAGCAGCTCCCCTCACAGATACGCAGTATTTT.

To note about this clone: The sample carries other DNA sequences with the same CDR3. This sequence joins TRBV7-2 and TRBJ1-3; D remains ambiguous. V lost 3 bases to trimming and J lost 0 bases, with 6 bases between them. The CDR3 is 14 amino acids. CDR1 is SGHTA and CDR2 is FQGNSA in the germline V gene. In nucleotides, the CDR3 is TGTGCCAGCAGCTTTGGAGGCTCTGGAAACACCATATATTTT. This gives the protein CASSFGGSGNTIYF.

In this sample, this clone turned up once. The chain uses TRBV2 and TRBJ2-3; TRBD2 might be the D (6 bases). Trimming stripped 6 bases from V and 0 bases from J, with 13 bases between. The CDR3 spans 15 residues. Germline loops: CDR1 SNHLY, CDR2 FYNNEI. CDR3 nucleotides: TGTGCCAGCAGCAGGAGCGGGCCTAGCACAGATACGCAGTATTTT. Residues: CASSRSGPSTDTQYF.

The chain combines TRBV7-3 with TRBJ2-1, with TRBD2 identical over 14 bases. CDR3 length: 16 amino acids. CDR1 SGHTA and CDR2 FQGTGA come from the germline V gene. V was pared by 5 bases and J by 6 bases, with 6 bases of the junction left unmatched. CDR3: CASSPTSGRARNEQFF. The CDR3 coding sequence is TGTGCCAGCAGCCCGACTAGCGGGAGGGCTCGCAATGAGCAGTTCTTC.

The rearrangement links TRBV5-8 to TRBJ2-3; 14 bases are shared with TRBD2. The V gene's germline CDR1 is SGHTS and CDR2 YDEGEE. V gave up 3 bases and J gave up 0 bases; unmatched junction bases: 6. The CDR3 is 18 residues long. For the CDR3, the DNA is TGTGCCAGCAGCTCGGGACTAGCGGGAGCTCCTAGCACAGATACGCAGTATTTT. It is translated as CASSSGLAGAPSTDTQYF.

Only one count was recorded for this clone. The V gene is TRBV9, the J gene TRBJ2-7; no clear D. Germline CDR1 and CDR2: SGDLS and YYNGEE. The V end was cut by 2 bases, the J end by 0 bases, with 9 bases between. The CDR3 is 14 amino acids. The CDR3 bases are TGTGCCAGCAGCGTGTCTCCAGCCTCCTACGAGCAGTACTTC. Protein sequence: CASSVSPASYEQYF. Full variable domain (missing parts from reference TRBV9 and TRBJ2-7): DSGVTQTPKHLITATGQRVTLRCSPRSGDLSVYWYQQSLDQGLQFLIQYYNGEERAKGNILERFSAQQFPDLHSELNLSSLELGDSALYFCASSVSPASYEQYFGPGTRLTVT.

This chain links TRBV18 with TRBJ2-6; 8 bases map to TRBD1. Germline V lookup: CDR1 KGHSH, CDR2 LQKENI. This CDR3 comprises 20 residues. V shed 5 bases and J 2 bases; nucleotides not matched to a gene: 17. In DNA form, the CDR3 reads TGTGCCAGCTCAACTCTCTCAGGACAGGGACTGGGGGCTGGGGCCAACGTCCTGACTTTC. This translates into CASSTLSGQGLGAGANVLTF. The full variable domain, with the rest looked up from reference TRBV18 and TRBJ2-6, is NAGVMQNPRHLVRRRGQEARLRCSPMKGHSHVYWYRQLPEEGLKFMVYLQKENIIDESGMPKERFSAEFPKEGPSILRIQQVVRGDSAAYFCASSTLSGQGLGAGANVLTFGAGSRLTVL.

This clone appeared once. The chain joins TRBV9 to TRBJ1-4; no clear D gene. The CDR3 sequence is 15 residues long. V was clipped by 3 bases and J by 7 bases, with 16 bases between them. Per germline, CDR1 SGDLS and CDR2 YYNGEE. CDR3 in amino acids: CASSARTSGLEKLFF. Written as DNA, the CDR3 is TGTGCCAGCAGCGCTAGGACGTCTGGACTTGAAAAACTGTTTTTT. The full variable domain, its missing parts supplied by reference TRBV9 and TRBJ1-4, is DSGVTQTPKHLITATGQRVTLRCSPRSGDLSVYWYQQSLDQGLQFLIQYYNGEERAKGNILERFSAQQFPDLHSELNLSSLELGDSALYFCASSARTSGLEKLFFGSGTQLSVL.

The chain has TRBV5-8 and TRBJ1-4; 8 positions agree with TRBD1. CDR1 and CDR2 (germline): SGHTS, YDEGEE. CDR3 length: 18 amino acids. V was pared by 1 base and J by 6 bases, with 14 bases of the junction left unmatched. Here the CDR3 reads CASSLPWTGTLEDEKLFF. DNA for the CDR3: TGTGCCAGCAGCTTGCCCTGGACAGGGACTTTGGAGGATGAAAAACTGTTTTTT.

This clone was seen just once. V usage is TRBV4-2 and J usage is TRBJ2-1; 10 positions agree with TRBD2. V gave up 5 bases and J gave up 4 bases; unmatched junction bases: 8. This CDR3 is built from 16 residues. Germline CDR1 is LGHNA and CDR2 is YNFKEQ. CDR3 region: CASSTRSSGGYNEQFF. The DNA of the CDR3 is TGTGCCAGCAGCACAAGGTCTAGCGGGGGATACAATGAGCAGTTCTTC.

This sequence joins TRBV4-1 and TRBJ1-3, with 10 positions matching TRBD1. V lost 3 bases and J lost 1; bases outside the gene matches: 3. There are 16 residues in the CDR3. The germline V gene has CDR1 MGHRA and CDR2 YSYEKL. CDR3 coding DNA: TGCGCCAGCAGCCATCCGGGACAGGGGTCTGGAAACACCATATATTTT. Protein: CASSHPGQGSGNTIYF.

J is TRBJ2-3 and V is TRBV6-5, with D maybe TRBD1 (5 bases). V was shortened by 6 bases and J by 6 bases, with 13 bases between the two germline ends. The CDR3 extends over 13 amino acids. Germline lookup yields CDR1 MNHEY and CDR2 SVGAGI. DNA of the CDR3: TGTGCCAGCAGCCGGCAGGGTCTGGATACGCAGTATTTT. Translation gives CASSRQGLDTQYF.

V is TRBV29-1 and J is TRBJ1-5, with a tentative D call TRBD1 (5 bases). Germline CDR1 reads SQVTM; CDR2 reads ANQGSEA. V lost 4 bases and J lost 1, with 14 bases in between. The CDR3 length is 15 residues. This CDR3 is CSVGFGRESNQPQHF. The CDR3 DNA reads TGCAGCGTTGGGTTCGGCAGGGAGAGCAATCAGCCCCAGCATTTT.

This clone was observed a single time. Other DNA sequences of this sample code for an identical CDR3. This chain connects TRBV28 to TRBJ2-7, with D unclear. Per the germline V gene, CDR1 is MDHEN and CDR2 is SYDVKM. The CDR3 is 15 residues long. Trimming left V 4 bases short and J 0 bases short, with 13 bases between. The CDR3 here is CASSSPGLLSYEQYF. As DNA, the CDR3 is TGTGCCAGCAGTTCCCCAGGCCTCCTCTCCTACGAGCAGTACTTC.

The rearrangement links TRBV4-1 to TRBJ2-3, with D perhaps assigned TRBD1 or TRBD2 (5 bases each). V lost 6 bases and J lost 2, with 18 bases in between. The germline gives CDR1 MGHRA, CDR2 YSYEKL. The CDR3 loop spans 16 amino acids. The CDR3 region is CASRDPGRTATDTQYF. The CDR3 nucleotides are TGCGCCAGCAGGGACCCGGGACGGACGGCCACAGATACGCAGTATTTT.

The V and J genes are TRBV19 and TRBJ1-5, with 10 bases fitting TRBD1. V shed 7 bases, J shed 0 bases, and the junction held 9 bases outside the gene matches. From germline, CDR1 is LNHDA and CDR2 SQIVND (reference sequence). The CDR3 is made up of 17 amino acids. CDR3 DNA: TGTGCCAGTACAAAGGGACAGGGGACAGATAGCAATCAGCCCCAGCATTTT. Translation gives CASTKGQGTDSNQPQHF.